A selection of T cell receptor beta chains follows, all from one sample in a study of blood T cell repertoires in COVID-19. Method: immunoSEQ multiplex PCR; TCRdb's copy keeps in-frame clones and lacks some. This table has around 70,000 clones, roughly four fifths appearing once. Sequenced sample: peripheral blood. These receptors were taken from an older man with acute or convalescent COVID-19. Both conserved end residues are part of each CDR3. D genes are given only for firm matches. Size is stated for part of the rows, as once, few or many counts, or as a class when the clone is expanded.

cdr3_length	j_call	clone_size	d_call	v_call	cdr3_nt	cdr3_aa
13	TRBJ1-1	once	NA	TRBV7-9	TGTGCCAGCGGCGACAGCATGAACACTGAAGCTTTCTTT	CASGDSMNTEAFF
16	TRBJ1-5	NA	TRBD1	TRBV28	TGTGCCAGCAGTCCGGCCGGGACAGCAACAAATCAGCCCCAGCATTTT	CASSPAGTATNQPQHF
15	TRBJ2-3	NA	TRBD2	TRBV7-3	TGTGCCAGCAGCAAACTAGCGGGAGTTGCAGATACGCAGTATTTT	CASSKLAGVADTQYF
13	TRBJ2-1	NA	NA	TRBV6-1	TGTGCCAGCAGTGAACAGGGGGGCAATGAGCAGTTCTTC	CASSEQGGNEQFF
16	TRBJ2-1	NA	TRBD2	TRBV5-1	TGCGCCAGCAGCTCGGAAACTAGCGGGAGAAGGAATGAGCAGTTCTTC	CASSSETSGRRNEQFF
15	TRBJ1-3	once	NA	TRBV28	TGTGCCAGCAGTTTTGGAGGAGGGAGGAGAAACACCATATATTTT	CASSFGGGRRNTIYF
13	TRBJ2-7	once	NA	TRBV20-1	TGCAGTGCTAGTGTGGTACTCTCCTACGAGCAGTACTTC	CSASVVLSYEQYF
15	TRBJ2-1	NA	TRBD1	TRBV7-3	TGTGCCAGCAGTATACAGGGGGCCGGTTTCAATGAGCAGTTCTTC	CASSIQGAGFNEQFF
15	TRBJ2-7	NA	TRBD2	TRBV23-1	TGCGCCAGCAGTCATCCTATAGAGTCCGGGAGGGAGCAGTACTTC	CASSHPIESGREQYF
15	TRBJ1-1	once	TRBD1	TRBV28	TGTGCCAGCAGTACGACAGGGGGCTTTCCCACTGAAGCTTTCTTT	CASSTTGGFPTEAFF
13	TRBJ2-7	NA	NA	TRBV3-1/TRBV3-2	TGTGCCAGCAGCCAAAGAGGGGGGGGCGAGCAGTACTTC	CASSQRGGGEQYF
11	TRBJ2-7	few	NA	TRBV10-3	TGTGCCACCCGCGGGGTCTACGAGCAGTACTTC	CATRGVYEQYF
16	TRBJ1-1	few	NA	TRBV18	TGTGCCAGCTCGTTCAGACAGCCGCTGGAGAACACTGAAGCTTTCTTT	CASSFRQPLENTEAFF
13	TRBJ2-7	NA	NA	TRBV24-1	TGTGCCACCAGTGAGTCAACTTCCTACGAGCAGTACTTC	CATSESTSYEQYF
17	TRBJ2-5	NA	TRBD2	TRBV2	TGTGCCAGCAGTGAAGCCCGGCGGGAGAGACCGCAAGAGACCCAGTACTTC	CASSEARRERPQETQYF
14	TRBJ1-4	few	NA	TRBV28	TGTGCCAGTAGTGATCAGGGTCTGAATGAAAAACTGTTTTTT	CASSDQGLNEKLFF
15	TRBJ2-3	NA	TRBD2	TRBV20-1	TGCAGTGCTAGTAGCGGGAGGGCCCTCGGAGATACGCAGTATTTT	CSASSGRALGDTQYF
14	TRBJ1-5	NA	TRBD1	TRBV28	TGTGCCAGCATTGGGACAGGGCGAGATCAGCCCCAGCATTTT	CASIGTGRDQPQHF
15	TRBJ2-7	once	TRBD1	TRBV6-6	TGTGCCAGCAGTTACTCGGGGACAGGGCCGCACGAGCAGTACTTC	CASSYSGTGPHEQYF
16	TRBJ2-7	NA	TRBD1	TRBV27	TGTGCCAGCAGTTTATTACCCCGGGACAGGAGCCACGAGCAGTACTTC	CASSLLPRDRSHEQYF
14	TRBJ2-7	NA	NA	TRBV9	TGTGCCAGCAGCGTTACAGGGAACTCCTACGAGCAGTACTTC	CASSVTGNSYEQYF
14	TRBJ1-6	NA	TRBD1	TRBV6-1	TGTGCCAGCATTGGACAGGGTCAGGGTTCACCCCTCCACTTT	CASIGQGQGSPLHF
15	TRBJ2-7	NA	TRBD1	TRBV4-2	TGTGCCAGCAGCCGGGGAGGGACAGGGGCCTACGAGCAGTACTTC	CASSRGGTGAYEQYF
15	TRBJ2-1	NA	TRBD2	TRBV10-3	TGTGCCGCAGGACCGGGACTAGCGGGAGCGAATGAGCAGTTCTTC	CAAGPGLAGANEQFF
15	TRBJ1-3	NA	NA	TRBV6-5	TGTGCCAGCAGTTATTTTTCAAACTCTGGAAACACCATATATTTT	CASSYFSNSGNTIYF
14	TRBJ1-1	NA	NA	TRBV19	TGTGCCAGTAGTGACAGCTTCATGAACACTGAAGCTTTCTTT	CASSDSFMNTEAFF
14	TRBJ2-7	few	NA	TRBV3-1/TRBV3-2	TGTGCCAGCAGCCGGCAAGGGGCTACTTACGAGCAGTACTTC	CASSRQGATYEQYF
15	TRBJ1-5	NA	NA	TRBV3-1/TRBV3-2	TGTGCCAGCAGCCAAGATCTGGGTCCAGCGGAGCCCCAGCATTTT	CASSQDLGPAEPQHF
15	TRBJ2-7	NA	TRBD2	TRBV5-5	TGTGCCAGCAGCTCAGGGACTAGCGGGACCTACGAGCAGTACTTC	CASSSGTSGTYEQYF
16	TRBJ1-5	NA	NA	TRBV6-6	TGTGCCAGCAGGAAGCCGGGCCAAGGGGGAAATCAGCCCCAGCATTTT	CASRKPGQGGNQPQHF
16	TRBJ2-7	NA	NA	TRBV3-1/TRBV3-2	TGTGCCAGCAGCCAAGATAGGAGGCGGGAAACCTACGAGCAGTACTTC	CASSQDRRRETYEQYF
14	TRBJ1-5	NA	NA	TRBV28	TGTGCCAGCAGTTTATCAGGGGAGAATCAGCCCCAGCATTTT	CASSLSGENQPQHF
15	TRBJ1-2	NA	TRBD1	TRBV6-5	TGTGCCAGCAGTCCTTCTCTGGACAGGTCGTTGGGCTACACCTTC	CASSPSLDRSLGYTF
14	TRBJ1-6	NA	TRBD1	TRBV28	TGTGCCAGCAGACCGACAGGGACTTATTCACCCCTCCACTTT	CASRPTGTYSPLHF
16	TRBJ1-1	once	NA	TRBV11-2	TGTGCCAGCAGCTTAAAGCCCACAGGGTCGAACACTGAAGCTTTCTTT	CASSLKPTGSNTEAFF
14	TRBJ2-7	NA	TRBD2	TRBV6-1	TGTGCCAGCAGTGAGCGCGGGAGCTGGTACGAGCAGTACTTC	CASSERGSWYEQYF
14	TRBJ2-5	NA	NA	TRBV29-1	TGCAGCGTTGAACCCGTACAGGGCCAAGAGACCCAGTACTTC	CSVEPVQGQETQYF
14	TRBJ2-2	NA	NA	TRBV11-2	TGTGCCAGCAGCCGTATATGGGGGGCCGGGGAGCTGTTTTTT	CASSRIWGAGELFF
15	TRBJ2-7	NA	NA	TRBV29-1	TGCAGCGTTGAAGTCGCGGAGCGACCCACCTACGAGCAGTACTTC	CSVEVAERPTYEQYF